What follows describes a single TCR beta chain. Its antigen remains unidentified. Within one base of it there is no much larger clone, and no base qualities were kept. Receptors were amplified or captured by PCR. The run used an Illumina HiSeq 2500. Molecular barcoding was employed in the preparation of TCR libraries, with unique molecular identifiers being used to normalize TCRbeta repertoire quantification. TCRdb reworked the public reads: Q25 trimming with fastp, MiXCR clone assembly, productive beta chains retained. Every entry covers one CDR3 protein and lists the most common genes and DNA from its rows. Here the sample has approximately 270,000 distinct CDR3 sequences; around 25% occur a single time. The top ten constitute more than 4.5% of the sample. Interpreted using the paper, the treatment or condition label stands for: allogeneic hematopoietic cell transplantation with graft depleted of TCRalphabeta T cells and CD19 B cells. Transplant recipients were children who received TCRalphabeta/CD19-depleted allogeneic hematopoietic cell grafts.

The data stem from a study of T-cell reconstitution after alpha-beta-depleted transplantation in children (dated by TCRdb to 2016 to 2017). Study-level background: T-cell immune reconstitution after TCRalphabeta/CD19-depleted allogeneic hematopoietic cell transplantation in children was quantitatively tracked in the study by means of TCR repertoire profiling. Here is what the overall study found, with its caveats: Over the following months the frequencies of hyperexpanded clones went down, and after one year T-cell counts and TCRbeta diversity were mostly credited to newly produced T cells. Apparently early alphabetaT-cell count recovery about two months after transplant reportedly relied on only several hundred rapidly expanded clones derived from non-depleted graft cells. The high TCRbeta diversity at day 60 in some patients was ascribed to recipient T cells and intrathymic progenitors that had survived conditioning.

The sample was PBMCs, mostly from graft donor cells, taken 360 days after TCRalphabeta/CD19-depleted stem cell transplant. The TCR comes from a female patient aged 2-15 years who had a stem cell transplant for congenital amegakaryocytic thrombocytopenia, so the T cells may come from the graft donor.

The nucleotide sequence reads TGTGCCAGCAGCCAAGAGGGGACAGGGGTGCGATCCTACGAGCAGTACTTC. Its amino acids are CASSQEGTGVRSYEQYF. The chain joins TRBV3-1 to TRBJ2-7; TRBD1 aligns with 10 central bases. From its cysteine to its phenylalanine, the CDR3 spans 17 amino acids. The CDR3 DNA has 51 bases and is translated from base 1. Looking up the germline V gene (reference sequence) yields CDR1 LGHDT and CDR2 YNNKEL. Here V drops 0 bases and J drops 1 base, and the junction holds 6 bases not matched to any gene.